What follows are 23 T cell receptor beta chains derived from one specimen sequenced in a study of OX40 agonist ivuxolimab in advanced cancers. Profiled with immunoSEQ multiplex PCR; TCRdb holds only in-frame clones, not every one. Among 6,500 to 9,000 clones listed, 65% to 80% were seen once. The source was CD4+ or CD8+ T cells sorted from blood, collected in a trial of the OX40 agonist ivuxolimab. These receptor sequences come from an adult with an advanced solid tumor such as melanoma, head and neck, liver or kidney cancer.

The chain employs TRBV7-2 and TRBJ2-7, with D possibly TRBD2 on 6 matching bases. V was shortened by 5 bases and J by 1 base, with 12 bases between the two germline ends. Germline CDR1 is SGHTA and CDR2 is FQGNSA. The CDR3 consists of 14 residues. The CDR3 loop is CASSATGASYEQYF. CDR3 DNA sequence: TGTGCCAGCAGCGCCACGGGAGCATCCTACGAGCAGTACTTC.

The chain has TRBV11-2 and TRBJ2-7; D might be TRBD2 (5 bases). This CDR3 contains 14 residues. V was cut by 5 bases and J by 1 base, with 12 bases left in between. Germline-derived CDR1 and CDR2 are SGHAT and FQNNGV. CDR3 loop: CASSPRGWSYEQYF. The CDR3 coding sequence is TGTGCCAGCAGCCCACGGGGTTGGTCCTACGAGCAGTACTTC.

The chain has TRBV5-6 and TRBJ2-1, with D perhaps matching TRBD2 (6 bases). Germline-derived CDR1 and CDR2 are SGHDT and YYEEEE. This CDR3 is built from 14 residues. V shed 5 bases and J shed 4 bases, with 13 bases lying between them. This CDR3 reads CASRNPGGYNEQFF. The CDR3 DNA follows: TGTGCCAGCAGAAACCCCGGGGGATACAATGAGCAGTTCTTC.

This chain uses TRBV7-6 with TRBJ2-5; 12 positions match TRBD2. The CDR3 contains 15 residues. Germline trimming cut 11 bases from V and 0 bases from J; bases unmatched to any gene: 7. Germline loops: CDR1 SGHVS, CDR2 FNYEAQ. CDR3 nucleotide sequence: TGTGCCTCCCGGACTAGCGGGGCGTACCAAGAGACCCAGTACTTC. It codes for CASRTSGAYQETQYF. The variable domain in full, completed from reference TRBV7-6 and TRBJ2-5, reads GAGVSQSPRYKVTKRGQDVALRCDPISGHVSLYWYRQALGQGPEFLTYFNYEAQQDKSGLPNDRFSAERPEGSISTLTIQRTEQRDSAMYRCASRTSGAYQETQYFGPGTRLLVL.

This clone was detected only a few times. The CDR3: CASSIDPDPQPQHF. As DNA, the CDR3 is TGTGCCAGTAGTATAGATCCGGACCCTCAGCCCCAGCATTTT. The chain carries TRBV19 and TRBJ1-5; D is ambiguous. In germline, CDR1 is LNHDA, CDR2 SQIVND (reference sequence). The V end lost 0 bases, the J end lost 6 bases, and 9 bases lay between the germline ends. The CDR3 is made up of 14 amino acids.

Judged by abundance, this clone is large. The chain links TRBV10-1 to TRBJ2-7; D gene ambiguous. V lost 2 bases and J lost 6, with 8 bases in between. Per germline, CDR1 WNHNN and CDR2 SYGVQD (reference sequence). CDR3 size: 12 residues. The DNA of the CDR3 is TGCGCCAGCAGTGAGAGAATCCGCGAGCAGTACTTC. This translates into CASSERIREQYF.

The rearrangement joins TRBV10-3 to TRBJ2-3, with TRBD2 identical over 12 bases. The germline CDR1 and CDR2 sequences are ENHRY and SYGVKD. The CDR3 runs to 16 residues. Trimming removed 6 bases from V and 4 bases from J; junction bases left unmatched: 8. CDR3 in DNA: TGTGCCATCAGACCCCCTAGCGGGGGGGCGGCAGATACGCAGTATTTT. The encoded protein is CAIRPPSGGAADTQYF.

The sample holds a few counts of this clone. The rearrangement links TRBV4-3 to TRBJ2-7; D may be TRBD1 (7 bases). V shed 6 bases and J shed 4 bases, with 19 bases lying between them. The germline V gene has CDR1 LGHNA and CDR2 YSLEER. The CDR3 extends over 15 amino acids. The CDR3 DNA is TGCGCCAGCAGTCAGACCCAGGGGGGCGGTTACGAGCAGTACTTC. It translates to CASSQTQGGGYEQYF.

Relative to its sample, this clone is medium-sized. The chain joins TRBV4-3 to TRBJ2-1, with TRBD2 matching 10 bases. Looked up from germline, CDR1 is LGHNA and CDR2 is YSLEER. The CDR3 covers 16 residues. Trimming at V came to 0 bases and at J to 3 bases, leaving 2 bases not matched to a gene. The chain's CDR3 is CASSQDASGGYNEQFF. The CDR3 DNA sequence: TGCGCCAGCAGCCAAGATGCTAGCGGGGGCTACAATGAGCAGTTCTTC.

The V call is TRBV7-8, the J call TRBJ2-7, with D possibly matching TRBD1 (6 bases). Trimming removed 4 bases at V and 2 bases at J, with 12 bases between. The CDR3 has 14 amino acids. The germline V gene has CDR1 SGHVS and CDR2 FQNEAQ. The CDR3 protein is CASSSTDRTYEQYF. CDR3 DNA sequence: TGTGCCAGCAGCTCCACGGACAGAACCTACGAGCAGTACTTC. Looking up the rest from reference TRBV7-8 and TRBJ2-7 gives the full variable domain: GAGVSQSPRYKVAKRGQDVALRCDPISGHVSLFWYQQALGQGPEFLTYFQNEAQLDKSGLPSDRFFAERPEGSVSTLKIQRTQQEDSAVYLCASSSTDRTYEQYFGPGTRLTVT.

The chain joins TRBV2 to TRBJ2-7; 7 bases fit TRBD2. The junction had 16 bases not matched to a gene; V was cut back by 10 bases and J by 1 base. The CDR3 is 16 amino acids. Looked up from germline, CDR1 is SNHLY and CDR2 is FYNNEI. CDR3 DNA sequence: TGTGCCACCATTAAAAACACAGGCGGGAGTTCCTACGAGCAGTACTTC. Its protein product is CATIKNTGGSSYEQYF.

The chain employs TRBV11-3 and TRBJ2-3; possibly TRBD2 for D (6 bases). Germline V lookup: CDR1 SGHNT, CDR2 YENEEA. Trimming took off 3 bases at V and 2 bases at J, with 12 bases between the two ends. This CDR3 has 15 residues. CDR3: CASSFPWDFTDTQYF. CDR3 nucleotide sequence: TGTGCCAGCAGCTTCCCCTGGGACTTCACAGATACGCAGTATTTT.

By share, this clone ranks as medium-sized. Other DNA sequences of this sample code for an identical CDR3. J is TRBJ1-6 and V is TRBV6-1; TRBD1 aligns across 9 bases. There are 15 residues in the CDR3. Trimming at V came to 2 bases and at J to 7 bases, leaving 3 bases not matched to a gene. Germline loops: CDR1 MNHNS, CDR2 SASEGT. In nucleotides, the CDR3 is TGTGCCAGCAGTGAATGGGGGACAGGGAATTCACCCCTCCACTTT. Translating it yields CASSEWGTGNSPLHF.

Written as DNA, the CDR3 is TGTGCCAGCAGCTTAAGGGGGGGACCGGGACAGCAACTGTTTTTT. This sequence encodes CASSLRGGPGQQLFF. The chain is built from TRBV7-8 and TRBJ1-4, with 7 bases fitting TRBD1. V gave up 2 bases and J gave up 12 bases; unmatched junction bases: 12. Germline V gives CDR1 SGHVS, CDR2 FQNEAQ. CDR3 length equals 15 residues.

This clone was seen a handful of times. The V gene is TRBV9, the J gene TRBJ2-2, with 7 bases aligning to TRBD1. The CDR3 runs to 16 residues. Germline V gene data show CDR1 as SGDLS and CDR2 as YYNGEE. With 2 bases clipped from V and 5 bases from J, the junction kept 9 bases outside the gene matches. CDR3 sequence: CASSVGQRPGTGELFF. The CDR3 coding sequence is TGTGCCAGCAGCGTGGGACAGAGACCGGGGACCGGGGAGCTGTTTTTT.

The rearrangement links TRBV9 to TRBJ2-2; 8 bases align to TRBD1. Germline CDR1 is SGDLS and CDR2 is YYNGEE. The CDR3 is made up of 18 amino acids. V was clipped by 2 bases and J by 2 bases; unmatched bases: 11. For the CDR3, the DNA is TGTGCCAGCAGCGTCAACCTTGGACAGGGCGCTAACACCGGGGAGCTGTTTTTT. This sequence encodes CASSVNLGQGANTGELFF.

The chain has TRBV11-3 and TRBJ1-2; 9 bases agree with TRBD1. Per the germline V gene, CDR1 is SGHNT and CDR2 is YENEEA. J gave up 1 base and V 5 bases, and 2 bases lay outside the gene matches. The CDR3 covers 14 residues. For the CDR3, the DNA is TGTGCCAGCAGCCGACAGGGGGATAACTATGGCTACACCTTC. It encodes CASSRQGDNYGYTF.

The rearrangement links TRBV27 to TRBJ2-3, with 9 bases identical to TRBD2. This CDR3 spans 15 amino acids. V dropped 4 bases and J dropped 1; count of bases not matched to a gene: 3. In germline, CDR1 is MNHEY, CDR2 SMNVEV (reference sequence). The CDR3 region has the DNA TGTGCCAGCAGTTCTCTAGCGGGACGCACAGATACGCAGTATTTT. Encoded protein: CASSSLAGRTDTQYF.

This clone was detected once. V is TRBV7-8 and J is TRBJ2-1; 7 nucleotides match TRBD2. CDR3 length equals 16 residues. The V segment lost 5 bases and the J segment 3 bases; nucleotides outside the gene matches: 10. In germline, CDR1 is SGHVS, CDR2 FQNEAQ. CDR3 protein: CASSTRLAAHYNEQFF. The CDR3 nucleotides read TGTGCCAGCAGCACCCGCCTAGCGGCGCACTACAATGAGCAGTTCTTC.

The chain carries TRBV5-6 and TRBJ2-5, with 12 bases fitting TRBD2. V gave up 0 bases and J gave up 5 bases; unmatched junction bases: 8. The CDR3 spans 17 residues. CDR1 is SGHDT and CDR2 is YYEEEE in the germline V gene. Written as DNA, the CDR3 is TGTGCCAGCAGCTTGGAGGCTAGCGGGGGGGCCGGTGAGACCCAGTACTTC. Residues: CASSLEASGGAGETQYF.

The gene calls are TRBV27 and TRBJ2-5; TRBD2 matches 8 bases. The CDR3 length is 16 residues. CDR1 and CDR2 from the germline V gene are MNHEY and SMNVEV (reference sequence). J gave up 5 bases and V 4 bases, and 12 bases lay outside the gene matches. CDR3 bases: TGTGCCAGCAGTTCCTCGTCGGGACTAGTCGGGGAGACCCAGTACTTC. Amino acid sequence: CASSSSSGLVGETQYF.

The chain combines TRBV13 with TRBJ2-1; D ambiguous. The germline V and J ends were trimmed by 5 bases and 3 bases, with 17 bases remaining between them. This CDR3 comprises 16 residues. The germline gives CDR1 PRHDT, CDR2 FYEKMQ (reference sequence). The CDR3 DNA reads TGTGCCAGCAGCCGATGGTTGAGCAGTTACTACAATGAGCAGTTCTTC. It codes for CASSRWLSSYYNEQFF.

The sample holds a few counts of this clone. The chain joins TRBV27 to TRBJ2-1; D may be TRBD1 (6 bases). The germline V gene has CDR1 MNHEY and CDR2 SMNVEV (reference sequence). Trimming cost V 3 bases and J 7 bases, with 13 bases left between them. This CDR3 spans 14 amino acids. The CDR3 sequence: CASSFQQGGNEQFF. DNA of the CDR3: TGTGCCAGCAGTTTCCAACAGGGTGGGAATGAGCAGTTCTTC.